Each of the 14 T cell receptor beta chains below was sequenced from the same sample in a study of blood T cell repertoires in COVID-19. The assay was immunoSEQ multiplex PCR, and TCRdb's table has in-frame clones only and misses some. The repertoire consists of roughly 50,000 clones, with around 84% occurring once and the leading ten covering over 10%. Sequenced: peripheral blood. These receptors originate from a woman aged 80 or older with acute or convalescent COVID-19.

This clone has just one count. V gene TRBV5-6 combines with J gene TRBJ1-2; no firm D call. Germline CDR1 is SGHDT and CDR2 is YYEEEE. This CDR3 contains 15 residues. Trimming removed 1 base from V and 4 bases from J, with 14 bases in between. The CDR3 loop reads CASSLSRTVLYGYTF. The CDR3 nucleotides are TGTGCCAGCAGCTTGTCGAGAACAGTTCTCTATGGCTACACCTTC.

The chain has TRBV6-5 and TRBJ2-7; perhaps TRBD2 as D (6 bases). The ends were cut back, 0 bases at V and 6 bases at J, with 15 bases in the middle. The CDR3 is made up of 15 amino acids. The germline V gene has CDR1 MNHEY and CDR2 SVGAGI. The DNA for the CDR3 is TGTGCCAGCAGTTACTCTCTAGCGAGCCCTTCCGAGCAGTACTTC. Translated: CASSYSLASPSEQYF.

J is TRBJ2-7 and V is TRBV4-1, with D perhaps matching TRBD2 (5 bases). This CDR3 region has 16 residues. The V end was cut by 0 bases, the J end by 6 bases, with 18 bases between. Germline CDR1 reads MGHRA; CDR2 reads YSYEKL. CDR3 nucleotide sequence: TGCGCCAGCAGCCAAGATAAAAGAGGGAAAGGTATCGAGCAGTACTTC. It translates to CASSQDKRGKGIEQYF.

V is TRBV30 and J is TRBJ1-2; 7 bases align to TRBD1. The CDR3 covers 14 residues. V lost 5 bases and J lost 4; bases outside the gene matches: 10. Germline CDR1 and CDR2: GTSNPN and SVGIG (reference sequence). CDR3 residues: CAWDRVRLGYGYTF. The CDR3 DNA is TGTGCCTGGGACAGGGTGAGGCTTGGCTATGGCTACACCTTC.

The rearrangement links TRBV3-1 (or the pseudogene TRBV3-2) to TRBJ2-5, with a tentative D call TRBD2 (5 bases). The CDR3 runs to 14 residues. Germline V gene sequence: CDR1 LGHDT, CDR2 YNNKEL (reference sequence). Trimming removed 2 bases from V and 5 bases from J, with 12 bases in between. The DNA of the CDR3 is TGTGCCAGCAGCCAAACCAGGACTTCCGAGACCCAGTACTTC. Its protein is CASSQTRTSETQYF.

This clone was counted only a few times. The V call is TRBV2, the J call TRBJ1-4; a weak D match, TRBD1 (5 bases). This CDR3 region has 14 residues. Germline values: CDR1 SNHLY, CDR2 FYNNEI. The germline V and J ends were trimmed by 6 bases and 8 bases, with 16 bases remaining between them. The CDR3 reads CASRRDSSAEKLFF. The CDR3 nucleotides read TGTGCCAGCAGACGCGACAGTTCGGCGGAAAAACTGTTTTTT.

The V and J genes are TRBV2 and TRBJ1-5; D remains unclear. The CDR3 runs to 15 residues. Germline V lookup: CDR1 SNHLY, CDR2 FYNNEI. Trimming removed 1 base at V and 0 bases at J, with 7 bases between. The CDR3 nucleotides read TGTGCCAGCAGTGAAGAGAGTCTTAGCAATCAGCCCCAGCATTTT. Amino acid sequence: CASSEESLSNQPQHF.

This clone was counted only a few times. The V gene is TRBV3-1 (or the pseudogene TRBV3-2), the J gene TRBJ1-2, with TRBD1 matching over 8 bases. The CDR3 contains 14 residues. Unmatched junction bases numbered 2, after V lost 2 bases and J lost 3 bases. CDR1 and CDR2 (germline): LGHDT, YNNKEL (reference sequence). The CDR3: CASSQPGGYYGYTF. The CDR3 nucleotides are TGTGCCAGCAGCCAACCAGGGGGCTACTATGGCTACACCTTC.

The genes are TRBV6-5 and TRBJ1-2, with D tentatively TRBD1 (5 bases). V lost 4 bases to trimming and J lost 5 bases, with 14 bases between them. The CDR3 loop spans 14 amino acids. The germline gives CDR1 MNHEY, CDR2 SVGAGI. The CDR3 here is CASSSPDIMYGYTF. DNA for the CDR3: TGTGCCAGCAGTTCCCCGGACATAATGTATGGCTACACCTTC.

This chain connects TRBV6-6 to TRBJ1-1; D ambiguous. The CDR3 totals 12 residues. Trimming cost V 5 bases and J 5 bases, with 9 bases left between them. CDR1 and CDR2 from the germline V gene are MNHNY and SVGAGI (reference sequence). This CDR3 reads CASSRTETEAFF. For the CDR3, the DNA is TGTGCCAGCAGTCGCACAGAGACTGAAGCTTTCTTT.

The V gene is TRBV15, the J gene TRBJ2-3; 7 bases are a match to TRBD1. The CDR3 runs to 16 residues. The germline CDR1 and CDR2 sequences are LNHNV and YYDKDF (reference sequence). V shed 0 bases and J 5 bases; nucleotides not matched to a gene: 8. The CDR3 DNA follows: TGTGCCACCAGCAGAGATGGAACAGGGGTAGGAGATACGCAGTATTTT. This codes for CATSRDGTGVGDTQYF.

The chain combines TRBV5-6 with TRBJ1-2, with TRBD1 as a possible D gene (6 bases). The CDR3 is 15 amino acids. Trimming took off 4 bases at V and 4 bases at J, with 17 bases between the two ends. Germline loops: CDR1 SGHDT, CDR2 YYEEEE. The DNA of the CDR3 is TGTGCCAGCAGCCACGGAGCCAGGGGCGGCTATGGCTACACCTTC. It specifies CASSHGARGGYGYTF.

The rearrangement joins TRBV11-2 to TRBJ2-5; 10 positions agree with TRBD2. Germline V gene data show CDR1 as SGHAT and CDR2 as FQNNGV. V lost 5 bases, J lost 5 bases, and 5 bases stayed unmatched. The CDR3 runs to 14 residues. CDR3 in DNA: TGTGCCAGCAGCCAGCGGGGGGGTGTGGAGACCCAGTACTTC. Translation: CASSQRGGVETQYF.

The chain links TRBV6-5 to TRBJ1-2, with D possibly matching TRBD1 (5 bases). V was trimmed by 7 bases and J by 8 bases, leaving 20 bases between them. CDR1 is MNHEY and CDR2 is SVGAGI in the germline V gene. The CDR3 consists of 14 residues. The chain's CDR3 is CASKLRGRDEGYTF. CDR3 in DNA: TGTGCCAGCAAGTTAAGGGGCAGGGATGAAGGCTACACCTTC.